Presented here are 3 T cell receptor beta chains from one specimen sequenced in a study of blood T cells in healthy people across ages. With a J-beta primer mix and a sample-barcoded 5' primer, a second PCR ran roughly 6 to 11 cycles. TCRdb passed the 5' RACE reads through MiXCR, listing each CDR3 protein once. The sample yields under 1 million distinct CDR3 sequences, 40% to 50% seen once. Sequencing input: blood. The receptors originated from a man aged 55 to 69 in good health.

V usage is TRBV25-1 and J usage is TRBJ2-1; D is unresolved. Germline values: CDR1 MGHDK, CDR2 SYGVNS. V dropped 3 bases and J dropped 0 bases, with 9 bases sitting between them. The CDR3 has 15 residues. The CDR3 bases are TGTGCCAGCAGTGATGGGCGGAGCTCCTACAATGAGCAGTTCTTC. Translation gives CASSDGRSSYNEQFF.

The chain couples TRBV7-2 to TRBJ2-1, with 9 nucleotides matching TRBD2. V trimming: 4 bases; J trimming: 7 bases; junction bases outside the gene matches: 14. CDR1 and CDR2 (germline): SGHTA, FQGNSA. The CDR3 runs to 17 residues. The CDR3, as DNA: TGTGCCAGCAGCTCCCGGGCCCTAGCGGGGATGGCAAATGAGCAGTTCTTC. Protein: CASSSRALAGMANEQFF.

The rearrangement joins TRBV5-1 to TRBJ1-1; 9 bases fit TRBD1. Unmatched junction bases numbered 4, after V lost 1 base and J lost 6 bases. Germline V CDR1 and CDR2: SGHRS, YFSETQ. The CDR3 runs to 14 residues. CDR3 protein: CASSLLDRGAEAFF. DNA for the CDR3: TGCGCCAGCAGCTTGCTAGACAGGGGGGCTGAAGCTTTCTTT.